The 14 T cell receptor beta chains listed next were all sequenced from one sample in a study of CD8 T cells in Susac syndrome. The RNA input was about 0.5 to 1 ug, and it was reverse transcribed with random hexamers. TCRdb ran MiXCR on the immunoSEQ multiplex PCR reads and lists one entry per CDR3 protein. The table records about 76,000 distinct CDR3 sequences, approximately 95% of them present only once. The sequenced material came from CD8+ T cells from PBMCs. These receptors were obtained from a human donor with Susac syndrome.

This clonotype was counted a single time. V gene TRBV2 combines with J gene TRBJ2-2, with D possibly being TRBD2 (7 bases). The germline V gene encodes CDR1 SNHLY and CDR2 FYNNEI. The CDR3 sequence is 15 residues long. V gave up 7 bases and J gave up 6 bases, with 18 bases separating them. The CDR3 region is CASMGGRVLPGELFF. DNA of the CDR3: TGTGCCAGCATGGGGGGGCGCGTACTTCCCGGGGAGCTGTTTTTT.

The gene calls are TRBV3-1 and TRBJ1-1; D remains ambiguous. V was trimmed by 1 base and J by 2 bases, leaving 8 bases between them. From germline, CDR1 is LGHDT and CDR2 YNNKEL (reference sequence). The CDR3 runs to 14 residues. CDR3 nucleotide sequence: TGTGCCAGCAGCCAAGGGCAGCCAAACACTGAAGCTTTCTTT. Translation gives CASSQGQPNTEAFF.

V usage is TRBV20-1 and J usage is TRBJ2-5, with D possibly TRBD1 on 6 matching bases. V lost 0 bases, J lost 4 bases, and 12 bases lay in between. Germline CDR1 reads DFQATT; CDR2 reads SNEGSKA (reference sequence). The CDR3 is 14 amino acids. For the CDR3, the DNA is TGCAGTGCTAGAGAGGGGGCAGGGGCAGAGACCCAGTACTTC. Translated, it gives CSAREGAGAETQYF.

This clonotype was seen a single time. The rearrangement uses TRBV24-1 and TRBJ2-5, with a possible D match to TRBD2 (7 bases). The germline gives CDR1 KGHDR, CDR2 SFDVKD. The CDR3 totals 17 residues. The germline V and J ends were trimmed by 4 bases and 2 bases, with 19 bases remaining between them. CDR3 DNA: TGTGCCACCAGTGACCGAGGGGGACTATACCGGCAAGAGACCCAGTACTTC. This encodes CATSDRGGLYRQETQYF.

The chain links TRBV6-1 to TRBJ1-2, with D maybe TRBD1 (5 bases). This CDR3 comprises 13 residues. Germline CDR1 and CDR2: MNHNS and SASEGT. V lost 6 bases, J lost 7 bases, and 15 bases lay in between. Here the CDR3 DNA reads TGTGCCAGCAGCCCGGGCTGGGGCGGTGGCTACACCTTC. It codes for CASSPGWGGGYTF.

The rearrangement uses TRBV9 and TRBJ2-1; 11 nucleotides line up with TRBD2. The J segment lost 9 bases and the V segment lost 4 bases, leaving 15 bases of the junction unmatched. The germline V gene encodes CDR1 SGDLS and CDR2 YYNGEE. The length of the CDR3 is 17 residues. CDR3 coding DNA: TGTGCCAGCAGCCAACGTAGCGGGAGGGCATCGGATGCTGAGCAGTTCTTC. This codes for CASSQRSGRASDAEQFF.

The chain joins TRBV6-2 or TRBV6-3 to TRBJ2-7, with 8 bases that match TRBD2. This CDR3 comprises 13 residues. V dropped 7 bases and J dropped 3; count of bases not matched to a gene: 5. CDR1 and CDR2 from the germline V gene are MNHEY and SVGEGT. DNA for the CDR3: TGTGCCAGCACCCCTACTAGCGGCTACGAGCAGTACTTC. Residues: CASTPTSGYEQYF.

This clonotype was counted once. V usage is TRBV6-2 or TRBV6-3 and J usage is TRBJ2-7, with 9 bases fitting TRBD1. V trimming: 5 bases; J trimming: 3 bases; junction bases outside the gene matches: 5. CDR3 length: 14 residues. The germline V gene encodes CDR1 MNHEY and CDR2 SVGEGT. The CDR3 spells CASSRDRVDYEQYF. The CDR3 DNA reads TGTGCCAGCAGTCGGGACAGGGTAGACTACGAGCAGTACTTC.

The V and J genes are TRBV18 and TRBJ1-2, with D possibly matching TRBD1 (5 bases). The CDR3 loop spans 14 amino acids. CDR1 KGHSH and CDR2 LQKENI come from the germline V gene. Trimming cost V 4 bases and J 4 bases, with 13 bases left between them. The CDR3 region is CASSQGGVAYGYTF. CDR3 sequence (DNA): TGTGCCAGCTCACAAGGAGGGGTGGCCTATGGCTACACCTTC. The entire variable domain, with the rest obtained from reference TRBV18 and TRBJ1-2, is as follows: NAGVMQNPRHLVRRRGQEARLRCSPMKGHSHVYWYRQLPEEGLKFMVYLQKENIIDESGMPKERFSAEFPKEGPSILRIQQVVRGDSAAYFCASSQGGVAYGYTFGSGTRLTVV.

CDR3 loop: CASRDSGMDTQYF. The CDR3 coding sequence is TGTGCCAGCAGGGACAGCGGCATGGATACGCAGTATTTT. This chain connects TRBV28 to TRBJ2-3; a weak D match, TRBD1 (6 bases). CDR3 size: 13 residues. Trimming cost V 6 bases and J 6 bases, with 13 bases left between them. Germline V CDR1 and CDR2: MDHEN, SYDVKM.

CDR3 protein: CASSLGSETPLAKNIQYF. CDR3 nucleotides: TGTGCCAGCAGTTTAGGTTCGGAGACACCCTTAGCCAAAAACATTCAGTACTTC. V is TRBV12-3 or TRBV12-4 and J is TRBJ2-4; D unclear. The V and J ends lost 1 base and 0 bases respectively, with 16 bases between them. The CDR3 totals 18 residues.

This chain joins TRBV28 and TRBJ2-4, with 8 nucleotides matching TRBD1. CDR3 length equals 17 residues. Per germline, CDR1 MDHEN and CDR2 SYDVKM. Losses at the gene ends were 6 bases for V and 0 bases for J; bases not matched to a gene: 10. Here the CDR3 DNA reads TGTGCCAGCAGGCCCGTTGGACAGGGTGTAGCCAAAAACATTCAGTACTTC. It specifies CASRPVGQGVAKNIQYF.

The chain couples TRBV20-1 to TRBJ2-5; D is unclear. Germline-derived CDR1 and CDR2 are DFQATT and SNEGSKA (reference sequence). CDR3 length equals 15 residues. Trimming shortened V by 2 bases and J by 1 base, and 14 bases separated the two germline ends. The CDR3 bases are TGCAGTGCTAGACCGACACTGGGTAGCCAAGAGACCCAGTACTTC. Translating gives CSARPTLGSQETQYF.

The chain combines TRBV28 with TRBJ2-5; 7 bases map to TRBD1. The CDR3 loop spans 12 amino acids. Looked up from germline, CDR1 is MDHEN and CDR2 is SYDVKM. V was clipped by 5 bases and J by 4 bases; unmatched bases: 1. The CDR3 region is CASSRGRETQYF. DNA for the CDR3: TGTGCCAGCAGTAGGGGGCGAGAGACCCAGTACTTC.